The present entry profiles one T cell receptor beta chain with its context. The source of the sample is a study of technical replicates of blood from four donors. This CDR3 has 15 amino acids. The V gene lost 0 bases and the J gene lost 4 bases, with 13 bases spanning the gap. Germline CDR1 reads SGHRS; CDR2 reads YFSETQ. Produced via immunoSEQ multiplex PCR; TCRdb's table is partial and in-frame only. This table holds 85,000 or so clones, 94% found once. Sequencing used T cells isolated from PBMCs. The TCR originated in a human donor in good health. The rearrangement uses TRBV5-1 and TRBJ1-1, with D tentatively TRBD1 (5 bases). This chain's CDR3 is CASSLDEGVFTEAFF. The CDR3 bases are TGCGCCAGCAGCTTGGATGAAGGGGTTTTCACTGAAGCTTTCTTT.